This is a list of T cell receptor beta chains from one sample in a study of technical replicates of blood from a handful of donors. This table comes from immunoSEQ multiplex PCR, and its TCRdb copy is limited to in-frame clones, with some not included. The top ten clones hold around 0.15% of a sample with around 84,000 clones, about 98% of them seen once. The sequencing sample was made of T cells isolated from PBMCs. The receptors come from a human donor in good health. CDR3s include the opening cysteine and the closing phenylalanine or tryptophan. The D gene is left open where the match is weak. For some rows the clone size is stated as once, few or many, or as a class when expanded; others skip it.

D,J,V,size,DNA,CDR3
-,TRBJ1-1,TRBV7-9,-,TGTGCCAGCAGCTTAGAACAAACCATTGAAGCTTTCTTT,CASSLEQTIEAFF
-,TRBJ2-7,TRBV2,-,TGTGCCAGCAACCCGAGCTCCTACGAGCAGTACTTC,CASNPSSYEQYF
-,TRBJ2-1,TRBV7-9,once,TGTGCCAGCAGCTTGATGGCCAATGAGCAGTTCTTC,CASSLMANEQFF
-,TRBJ2-7,TRBV14,-,TGTGCCAGCAGCCAATTTGCGTACGAGCAGTACTTC,CASSQFAYEQYF
TRBD2,TRBJ2-5,TRBV19,-,TGTGCCAGTAGTACCATAGCGGGGGGGGAAGAGACCCAGTACTTC,CASSTIAGGEETQYF
-,TRBJ1-5,TRBV30,-,TGTGCCTGGAGTGGGGAGGGTGATAGCAATCAGCCCCAGCATTTT,CAWSGEGDSNQPQHF
TRBD2,TRBJ2-7,TRBV27,once,TGTGCCAGCAGTTTATCCTTAGCGGGAGGGGCCTACGAGCAGTACTTC,CASSLSLAGGAYEQYF
TRBD1,TRBJ1-2,TRBV5-4,-,TGTGCCAGCAGCCTGGGCCCCTCTACAGGGGATTATGGCTACACCTTC,CASSLGPSTGDYGYTF
-,TRBJ2-1,TRBV4-1,-,TGCGCCAGCGGAGACTCTAGGGGCGCAAGCCATGAGCAGTTCTTC,CASGDSRGASHEQFF
-,TRBJ2-5,TRBV2,-,TGTGCCAGCGGGGGCAGGGGTCCTCAAGAGACCCAGTACTTC,CASGGRGPQETQYF
-,TRBJ1-4,TRBV15,-,TGTGCCACCAGCTCACGAGGGGGAGCTAATGAAAAACTGTTTTTT,CATSSRGGANEKLFF
TRBD1,TRBJ1-3,TRBV7-9,-,TGTGCCAGCAGCTTAGGGCGATGGGACAGCAGCTCTGGAAACACCATATATTTT,CASSLGRWDSSSGNTIYF
-,TRBJ2-1,TRBV28,-,TGTGCCAGCAGTTCCCTGTACAATGAGCAGTTCTTC,CASSSLYNEQFF
-,TRBJ1-2,TRBV2,-,TGTGCCAGCCTTTACCCGGGACAAAGGGAATATGGCTACACCTTC,CASLYPGQREYGYTF
TRBD1,TRBJ2-2,TRBV6-6,-,TGTGCCAGCAGTTACCGTGGACAGGGACTCACCGGGGAGCTGTTTTTT,CASSYRGQGLTGELFF
-,TRBJ1-1,TRBV18,-,TGTGCCAGCTCACTGGCCGTAACGTGGCAGACTAACGTCGATATGAACACTGAAGCTTTCTTT,CASSLAVTWQTNVDMNTEAFF
TRBD2,TRBJ2-5,TRBV2,-,TGTGCCAGCAAAGGACTAGCGGGAGTTCGAGAGACCCAGTACTTC,CASKGLAGVRETQYF
-,TRBJ2-7,TRBV7-2,-,TGTGCCAGCAGCGCCAGGAGGCAGCCTACCTACGAGCAGTACTTC,CASSARRQPTYEQYF
-,TRBJ1-2,TRBV4-2,-,TGTGCCAGCAGCCAAGGACAGGAACATGGCTACACCTTC,CASSQGQEHGYTF
TRBD2,TRBJ2-1,TRBV7-8,once,TGTGCCAGCAGCTTATTGGCTAGCGGGAGTTACTCCTACAATGAGCAGTTCTTC,CASSLLASGSYSYNEQFF
-,TRBJ2-7,TRBV28,-,TGTGCCACCAGTCAGGGGACCTACGAGCAGTACTTC,CATSQGTYEQYF
TRBD1,TRBJ1-1,TRBV6-1,-,TGTGCCAGCAGTGAACTTGGGACAGGGTGGTTTCAGAACACTGAAGCTTTCTTT,CASSELGTGWFQNTEAFF
TRBD1,TRBJ1-2,TRBV2,-,TGTGCCAGCGGGCCGGGACAGGACTACTATGGCTACACCTTC,CASGPGQDYYGYTF
-,TRBJ1-5,TRBV6-1,-,TGTGCCAGCAGCGAGAATCAGCCCCAGCATTTT,CASSENQPQHF
TRBD2,TRBJ2-1,TRBV11-3,-,TGTGCCAGCACCACGGGACTAGAGCCCAATGAGCAGTTCTTC,CASTTGLEPNEQFF
TRBD1,TRBJ2-7,TRBV7-7,-,TGTGCTAGCAGCTCAGGACAGGGAATCCCCTACGAGCAGTACTTC,CASSSGQGIPYEQYF
-,TRBJ1-5,TRBV28,-,TGTGCCAGCAGTTTCGAAGGGAGATTCAATCAGCCCCAGCATTTT,CASSFEGRFNQPQHF
TRBD2,TRBJ2-5,TRBV7-6,-,TGTGCCAGCAGCTTAGGAGGTGGACTAGCGCGTGAGACCCAGTACTTC,CASSLGGGLARETQYF
TRBD1,TRBJ2-7,TRBV27,-,TGTGCCAGCAGTTTAGGGACAGGGGGTGGCGAGCAGTACTTC,CASSLGTGGGEQYF
TRBD1,TRBJ1-6,TRBV30,-,TGTGCCTGGGGAAGGGACAGGGAGAATTCACCCCTCCACTTT,CAWGRDRENSPLHF
-,TRBJ1-5,TRBV19,once,TGTGCCAGTAGTATCCGGGGGGGTTTAAGCAATCAGCCCCAGCATTTT,CASSIRGGLSNQPQHF
-,TRBJ1-2,TRBV28,-,TGTGCCAGCAGTACGACGGGGGGGACGCGCTATGGCTACACCTTC,CASSTTGGTRYGYTF
-,TRBJ2-2,TRBV4-1,-,TGCGCCAGCAGCCCCCGGACAGATAACACCGGGGAGCTGTTTTTT,CASSPRTDNTGELFF
-,TRBJ1-1,TRBV6-1,-,TGTGCCAGCAGTGCCCAACCGGGAACTTTGAACACTGAAGCTTTCTTT,CASSAQPGTLNTEAFF
-,TRBJ2-5,TRBV4-1,-,TGCGCCAGCAGCCAAGGGAGTAGCGGACAAGTTTGGGAGACCCAGTACTTC,CASSQGSSGQVWETQYF
TRBD1,TRBJ1-1,TRBV6-1,-,TGTGCCAGCACCCCGCAGGGGGCGAAGACTGAAGCTTTCTTT,CASTPQGAKTEAFF
TRBD1,TRBJ2-3,TRBV10-3,-,TGTGCCACTAACCAGGGACAGGGGGGAGATACGCAGTATTTT,CATNQGQGGDTQYF
TRBD2,TRBJ2-7,TRBV28,-,TGTGCCAGCAGTTGGGGAGGGAAAAACGAGCAGTACTTC,CASSWGGKNEQYF
TRBD2,TRBJ2-5,TRBV5-5,-,TGTGCCAGCAGCACACGTCAGCGGGAGCGACAGTACCAAGAGACCCAGTACTTC,CASSTRQRERQYQETQYF
-,TRBJ2-2,TRBV5-6,once,TGTGCCAGCAGCTTGTCTGGGACACTGAACACCGGGGAGCTGTTTTTT,CASSLSGTLNTGELFF
-,TRBJ1-2,TRBV6-1,-,TGTGCCAGCAGTGAATTCACTAACTATGGCTACACCTTC,CASSEFTNYGYTF
TRBD2,TRBJ2-3,TRBV19,-,TGTGCCAGTAGTCTCTTGGGGACTAGGACAGACACAGATACGCAGTATTTT,CASSLLGTRTDTDTQYF
TRBD2,TRBJ2-5,TRBV5-4,-,TGTGCCAGCAGGAGACTAGCGGGGCAAGAGACCCAGTACTTC,CASRRLAGQETQYF
TRBD1,TRBJ1-2,TRBV2,-,TGTGCCAGCAGTGAATTCCGGGACAGGGGTAGCTCCTATGGCTACACCTTC,CASSEFRDRGSSYGYTF
TRBD1,TRBJ2-7,TRBV5-4,-,TGTGCCAGCAGCTCGACAGGGATTGGGCGTGACGAGCAGTACTTC,CASSSTGIGRDEQYF
-,TRBJ2-3,TRBV10-1,-,TGCGCCAGCAGTGTGGCAGGATCAGCAGATACGCAGTATTTT,CASSVAGSADTQYF
TRBD2,TRBJ2-7,TRBV7-3,-,TGTGCCAGCAGCGCGACTAGCGGGTTCTACGAGCAGTACTTC,CASSATSGFYEQYF
-,TRBJ2-7,TRBV9,-,TGTGCCAGCAGCGTAGAGTCTAACCCCTACGAGCAGTACTTC,CASSVESNPYEQYF
-,TRBJ1-4,TRBV6-5,once,TGTGCCAGCAGTTACTCCGGGGGTGAAAAACTGTTTTTT,CASSYSGGEKLFF
TRBD2,TRBJ2-7,TRBV4-1,-,TGCGCCAGCAGCCAAGAAACTAGCGGGGGGTTCTACGAGCAGTACTTC,CASSQETSGGFYEQYF
-,TRBJ2-5,TRBV11-2,once,TGTGCCAGCAGCCCCTCAATTAGACAGCAAGAGACCCAGTACTTC,CASSPSIRQQETQYF
TRBD2,TRBJ2-5,TRBV5-1,-,TGCGCCAGCAGCTTGGGGACTAGCGGGGAAGAGACCCAGTACTTC,CASSLGTSGEETQYF
-,TRBJ2-7,TRBV5-1,-,TGCGCCAGCAGCTTGGGAGGACAAGCCTACGAGCAGTACTTC,CASSLGGQAYEQYF
-,TRBJ2-1,TRBV7-9,once,TGTGCCAGCAGCTTAGCATCGGGTTCTGGTGTAGATCTTTTTAGGGAGCAGTTCTTC,CASSLASGSGVDLFREQFF
TRBD1,TRBJ1-5,TRBV7-6,-,TGTGCCAGCAGCGCCCTTAGGGGACAGAAGAATCAGCCCCAGCATTTT,CASSALRGQKNQPQHF
-,TRBJ1-4,TRBV4-1,-,TGCGCCAGCAGCCACGAGACTGCAACTAATGAAAAACTGTTTTTT,CASSHETATNEKLFF
-,TRBJ1-2,TRBV30,-,TGTGCCTGGAGTGTACCGGTCCCCCACTATGGCTACACCTTC,CAWSVPVPHYGYTF